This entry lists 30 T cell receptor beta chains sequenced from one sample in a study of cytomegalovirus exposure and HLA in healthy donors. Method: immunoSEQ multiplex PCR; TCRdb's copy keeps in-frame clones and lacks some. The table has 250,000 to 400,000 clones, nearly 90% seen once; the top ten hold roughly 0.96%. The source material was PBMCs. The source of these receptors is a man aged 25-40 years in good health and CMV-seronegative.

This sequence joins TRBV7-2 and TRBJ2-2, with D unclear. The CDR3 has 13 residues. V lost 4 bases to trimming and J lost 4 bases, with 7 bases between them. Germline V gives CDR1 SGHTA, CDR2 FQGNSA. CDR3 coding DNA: TGTGCCAGCAGCTCCCGTAGCACCGGGGAGCTGTTTTTT. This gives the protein CASSSRSTGELFF.

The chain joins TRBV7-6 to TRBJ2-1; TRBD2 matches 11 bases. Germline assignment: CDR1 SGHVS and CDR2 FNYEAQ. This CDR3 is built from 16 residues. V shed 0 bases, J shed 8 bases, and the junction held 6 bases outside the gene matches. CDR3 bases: TGTGCCAGCAGCTTAGCGGGGACTAGCGGTGCCCATGAGCAGTTCTTC. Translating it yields CASSLAGTSGAHEQFF.

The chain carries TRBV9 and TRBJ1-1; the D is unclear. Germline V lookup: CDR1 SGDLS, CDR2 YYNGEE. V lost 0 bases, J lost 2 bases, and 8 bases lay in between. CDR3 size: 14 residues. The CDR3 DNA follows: TGTGCCAGCAGCGTAGCGTCGGTCAACACTGAAGCTTTCTTT. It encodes CASSVASVNTEAFF.

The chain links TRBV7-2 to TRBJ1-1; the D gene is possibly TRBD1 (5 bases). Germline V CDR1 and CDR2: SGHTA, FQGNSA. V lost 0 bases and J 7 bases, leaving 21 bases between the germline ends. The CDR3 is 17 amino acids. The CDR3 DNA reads TGTGCCAGCAGCTTAGCGTATAGGACGGCAGGGCTTGGTGAAGCTTTCTTT. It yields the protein CASSLAYRTAGLGEAFF.

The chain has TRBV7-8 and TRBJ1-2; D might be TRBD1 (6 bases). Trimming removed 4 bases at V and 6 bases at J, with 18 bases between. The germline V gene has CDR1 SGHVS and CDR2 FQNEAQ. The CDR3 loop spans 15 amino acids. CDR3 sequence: CASSYRGPGEHGYTF. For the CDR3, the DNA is TGTGCCAGCAGCTATAGGGGCCCAGGGGAGCATGGCTACACCTTC.

Written as DNA, the CDR3 is TGTGCCAGCACCCGAGAGGGGGACCCCACAGATACGCAGTATTTT. This sequence encodes CASTREGDPTDTQYF. The chain combines TRBV7-9 with TRBJ2-3, with a weak D call TRBD1 (6 bases). The CDR3 covers 15 residues. Germline CDR1 reads SEHNR; CDR2 reads FQNEAQ (reference sequence). V was shortened by 7 bases and J by 2 bases, with 16 bases between the two germline ends.

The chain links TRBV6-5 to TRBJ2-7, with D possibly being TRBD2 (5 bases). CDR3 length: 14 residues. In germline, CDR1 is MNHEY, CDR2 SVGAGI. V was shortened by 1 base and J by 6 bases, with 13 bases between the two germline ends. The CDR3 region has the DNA TGTGCCAGCAGTTACTTCGAGGGTCCGGGCGAGCAGTACTTC. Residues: CASSYFEGPGEQYF.

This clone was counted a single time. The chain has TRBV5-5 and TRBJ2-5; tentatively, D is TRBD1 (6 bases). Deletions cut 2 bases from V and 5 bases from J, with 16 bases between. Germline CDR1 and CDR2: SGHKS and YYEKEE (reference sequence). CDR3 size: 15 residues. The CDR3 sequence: CASSFHGTIKETQYF. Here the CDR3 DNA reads TGTGCCAGCAGCTTCCATGGGACAATAAAGGAGACCCAGTACTTC.

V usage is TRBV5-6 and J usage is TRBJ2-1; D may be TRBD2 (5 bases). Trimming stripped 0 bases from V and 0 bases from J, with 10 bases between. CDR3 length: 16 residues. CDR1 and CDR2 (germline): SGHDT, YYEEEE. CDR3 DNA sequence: TGTGCCAGCAGCTTGGGGGGTGGGAGCTCCTACAATGAGCAGTTCTTC. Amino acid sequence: CASSLGGGSSYNEQFF.

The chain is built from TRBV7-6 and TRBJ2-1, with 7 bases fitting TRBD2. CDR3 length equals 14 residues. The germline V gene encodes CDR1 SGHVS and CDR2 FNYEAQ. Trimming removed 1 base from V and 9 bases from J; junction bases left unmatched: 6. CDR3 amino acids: CASSLVILAVEQFF. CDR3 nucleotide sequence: TGTGCCAGCAGCTTAGTCATCCTAGCGGTTGAGCAGTTCTTC.

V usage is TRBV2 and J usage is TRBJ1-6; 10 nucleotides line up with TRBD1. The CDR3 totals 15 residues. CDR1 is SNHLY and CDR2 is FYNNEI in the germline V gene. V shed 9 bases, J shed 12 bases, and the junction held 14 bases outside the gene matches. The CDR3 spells CASQQGGTGARPLHF. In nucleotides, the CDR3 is TGTGCCAGTCAGCAGGGGGGGACAGGGGCTAGACCCCTCCACTTT. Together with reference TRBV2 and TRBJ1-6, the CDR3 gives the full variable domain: EPEVTQTPSHQVTQMGQEVILRCVPISNHLYFYWYRQILGQKVEFLVSFYNNEISEKSEIFDDQFSVERPDGSNFTLKIRSTKLEDSAMYFCASQQGGTGARPLHFGNGTRLTVT.

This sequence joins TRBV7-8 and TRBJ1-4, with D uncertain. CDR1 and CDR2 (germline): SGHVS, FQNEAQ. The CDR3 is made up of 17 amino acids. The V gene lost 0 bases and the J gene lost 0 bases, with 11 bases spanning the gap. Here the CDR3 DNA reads TGTGCCAGCAGCTTAGCGCGTCTAGGCTCAACTAATGAAAAACTGTTTTTT. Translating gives CASSLARLGSTNEKLFF.

The CDR3 nucleotides read TGTGCCAGCAGTATTACCGCGGGGCTAGGGGAGACCCAGTACTTC. This sequence encodes CASSITAGLGETQYF. This chain links TRBV2 with TRBJ2-5; a weak D match, TRBD2 (6 bases). V lost 5 bases, J lost 5 bases, and 18 bases lay in between. This CDR3 region has 15 residues. Per germline, CDR1 SNHLY and CDR2 FYNNEI.

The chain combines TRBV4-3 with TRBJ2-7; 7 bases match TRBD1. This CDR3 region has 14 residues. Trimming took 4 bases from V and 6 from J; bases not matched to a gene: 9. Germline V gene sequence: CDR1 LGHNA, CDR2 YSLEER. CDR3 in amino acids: CASSPQTGLGEQYF. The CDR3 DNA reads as TGCGCCAGCAGCCCCCAGACAGGGTTGGGCGAGCAGTACTTC.

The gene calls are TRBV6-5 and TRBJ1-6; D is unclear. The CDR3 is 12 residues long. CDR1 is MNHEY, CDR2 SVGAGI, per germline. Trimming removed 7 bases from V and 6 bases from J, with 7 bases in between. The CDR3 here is CASMHINSPLHF. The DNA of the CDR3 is TGTGCCAGCATGCACATTAATTCACCCCTCCACTTT.

This chain's CDR3 is CASRTQGNNSPLHF. CDR3 sequence (DNA): TGTGCCAGCCGGACACAGGGGAATAATTCACCCCTCCACTTT. The rearrangement uses TRBV25-1 and TRBJ1-6, with 7 positions matching TRBD1. The CDR3 runs to 14 residues. J gave up 5 bases and V 8 bases, and 6 bases lay outside the gene matches. CDR1 is MGHDK and CDR2 is SYGVNS in the germline V gene.

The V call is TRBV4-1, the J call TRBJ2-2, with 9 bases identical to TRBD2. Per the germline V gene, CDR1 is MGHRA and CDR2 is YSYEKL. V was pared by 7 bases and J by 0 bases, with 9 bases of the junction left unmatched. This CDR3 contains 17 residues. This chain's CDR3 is CASKLAGDPSNTGELFF. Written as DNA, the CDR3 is TGCGCCAGCAAATTAGCGGGGGACCCGTCGAACACCGGGGAGCTGTTTTTT.

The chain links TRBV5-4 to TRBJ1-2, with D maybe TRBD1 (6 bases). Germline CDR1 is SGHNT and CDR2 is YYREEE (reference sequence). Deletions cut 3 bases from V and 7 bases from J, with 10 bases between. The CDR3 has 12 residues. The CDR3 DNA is TGTGCCAGCAGCTACATACAGGGTGGCTACACCTTC. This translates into CASSYIQGGYTF.

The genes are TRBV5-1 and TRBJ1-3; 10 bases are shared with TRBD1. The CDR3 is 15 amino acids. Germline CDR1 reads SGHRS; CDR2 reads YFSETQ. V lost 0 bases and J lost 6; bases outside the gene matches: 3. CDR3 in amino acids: CASSLGGQGTNTIYF. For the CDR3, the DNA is TGCGCCAGCAGCTTGGGGGGACAGGGGACAAACACCATATATTTT.

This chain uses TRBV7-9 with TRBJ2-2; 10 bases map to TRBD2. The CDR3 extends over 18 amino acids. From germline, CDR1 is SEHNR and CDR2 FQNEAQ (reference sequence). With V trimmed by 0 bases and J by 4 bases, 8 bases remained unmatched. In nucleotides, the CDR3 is TGTGCCAGCAGCTTAGCTACTAGCGGGGATTCGAGCACCGGGGAGCTGTTTTTT. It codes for CASSLATSGDSSTGELFF.

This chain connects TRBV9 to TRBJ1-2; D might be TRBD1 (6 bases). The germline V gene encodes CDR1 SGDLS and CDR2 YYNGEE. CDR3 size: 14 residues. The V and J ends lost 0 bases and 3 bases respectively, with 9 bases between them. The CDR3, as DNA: TGTGCCAGCAGCGTAGAAGGGGGGGACTATGGCTACACCTTC. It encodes CASSVEGGDYGYTF.

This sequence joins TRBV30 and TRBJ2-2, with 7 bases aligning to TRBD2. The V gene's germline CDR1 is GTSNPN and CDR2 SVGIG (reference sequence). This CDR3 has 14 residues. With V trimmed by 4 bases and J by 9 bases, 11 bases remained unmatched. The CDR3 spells CAWTHGGWGRELFF. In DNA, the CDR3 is TGTGCCTGGACCCACGGGGGGTGGGGCCGGGAGCTGTTTTTT.

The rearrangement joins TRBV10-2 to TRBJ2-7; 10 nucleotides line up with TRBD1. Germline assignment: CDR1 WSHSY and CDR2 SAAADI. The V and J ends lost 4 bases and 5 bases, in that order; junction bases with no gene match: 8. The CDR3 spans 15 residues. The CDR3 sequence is CASSGPGTGVHEQYF. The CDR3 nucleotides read TGCGCCAGCAGTGGTCCCGGGACAGGGGTTCACGAGCAGTACTTC.

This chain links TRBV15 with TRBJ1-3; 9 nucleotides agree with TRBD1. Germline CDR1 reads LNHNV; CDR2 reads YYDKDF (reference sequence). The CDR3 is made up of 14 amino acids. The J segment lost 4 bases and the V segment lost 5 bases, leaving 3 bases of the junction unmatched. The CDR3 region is CATSGDRGGNTIYF. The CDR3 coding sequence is TGTGCCACCAGCGGCGACAGGGGGGGAAACACCATATATTTT.

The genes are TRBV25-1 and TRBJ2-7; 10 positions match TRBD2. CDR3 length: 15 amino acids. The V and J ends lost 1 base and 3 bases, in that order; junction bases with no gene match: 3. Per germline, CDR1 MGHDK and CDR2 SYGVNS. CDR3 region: CASSESSGGYYEQYF. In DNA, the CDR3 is TGTGCCAGCAGTGAATCTAGCGGGGGTTACTACGAGCAGTACTTC.

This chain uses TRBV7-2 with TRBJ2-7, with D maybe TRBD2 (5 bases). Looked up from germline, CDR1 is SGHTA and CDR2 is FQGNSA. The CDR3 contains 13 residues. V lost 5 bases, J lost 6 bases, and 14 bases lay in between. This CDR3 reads CASSPTRVSEQYF. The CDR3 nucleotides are TGTGCCAGCAGCCCTACTAGAGTTTCCGAGCAGTACTTC.

The CDR3 bases are TGTGCCAGCAGCTTAGATGGTCCCTCCAGGGCCGGAAACATTCAGTACTTC. This codes for CASSLDGPSRAGNIQYF. The chain uses TRBV13 and TRBJ2-4; a possible D gene is TRBD1 (5 bases). The V gene's germline CDR1 is PRHDT and CDR2 FYEKMQ (reference sequence). The CDR3 is 17 amino acids. Trimming removed 1 base from V and 6 bases from J, with 19 bases in between.

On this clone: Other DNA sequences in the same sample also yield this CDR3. The CDR3 bases are TGCGCCAGCAGCTCGGGACAGGTCTATGGCTACACCTTC. As protein: CASSSGQVYGYTF. The gene calls are TRBV5-1 and TRBJ1-2; 8 nucleotides match TRBD1. The CDR3 has 13 residues. J was trimmed by 4 bases and V by 3 bases; bases with no gene match: 2. Germline V gene lookup returns CDR1 SGHRS and CDR2 YFSETQ.

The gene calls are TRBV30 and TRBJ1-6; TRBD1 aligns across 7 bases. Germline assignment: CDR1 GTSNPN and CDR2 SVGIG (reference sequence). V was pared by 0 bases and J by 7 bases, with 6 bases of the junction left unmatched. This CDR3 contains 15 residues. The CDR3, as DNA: TGTGCCTGGAGTGTGGAGACAGGGAGAAATTCACCCCTCCACTTT. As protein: CAWSVETGRNSPLHF.

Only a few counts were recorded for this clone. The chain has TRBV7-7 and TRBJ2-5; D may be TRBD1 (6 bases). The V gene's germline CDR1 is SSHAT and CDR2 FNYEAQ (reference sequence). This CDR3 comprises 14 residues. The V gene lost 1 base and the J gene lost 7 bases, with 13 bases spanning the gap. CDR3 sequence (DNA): TGTGCCAGCAGCTTAGGGGGGCAGCCATGGACCCAGTACTTC. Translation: CASSLGGQPWTQYF.